A single sample is the source of the 19 T cell receptor beta chains below, sequenced in a study of shared clonotypes between healthy human individuals. TCRdb keeps only in-frame clones here, not all; method: immunoSEQ multiplex PCR. Of 2 million to 3 million clones in the sample, more than 85% were seen once. The sequenced material came from naive CD4+ T cells from PBMCs. Subset described: CD45RA+ positively selected. The receptors were sampled from a young man in good health. Some clones in this sample may be carry-over from other donors' samples.

The rearrangement uses TRBV2 and TRBJ1-3; 7 nucleotides agree with TRBD1. The CDR3 extends over 14 amino acids. Germline-derived CDR1 and CDR2 are SNHLY and FYNNEI. Trimming cost V 10 bases and J 2 bases; bases outside gene matches: 8. This chain's CDR3 is CAIYRGYPGNTIYF. The CDR3 nucleotides read TGTGCCATTTACAGGGGTTATCCTGGAAACACCATATATTTT.

The genes are TRBV15 and TRBJ2-3; 10 positions agree with TRBD2. Trimming took 3 bases from V and 1 from J; bases not matched to a gene: 1. CDR3 length equals 15 residues. Germline loops: CDR1 LNHNV, CDR2 YYDKDF (reference sequence). CDR3 protein: CATSSGTSGTDTQYF. For the CDR3, the DNA is TGTGCCACCAGCAGTGGGACTAGCGGCACAGATACGCAGTATTTT.

The chain has TRBV5-8 and TRBJ2-7; no definite D call. Trimming pared 0 bases from V and 0 bases from J, leaving 7 bases between. The germline V gene has CDR1 SGHTS and CDR2 YDEGEE. This CDR3 comprises 14 residues. In DNA form, the CDR3 reads TGTGCCAGCAGCTTGGTTGGCCTCTCCTACGAGCAGTACTTC. Translation: CASSLVGLSYEQYF. Full variable domain (rest looked up from reference TRBV5-8 and TRBJ2-7): EAGVTQSPTHLIKTRGQQATLRCSPISGHTSVYWYQQALGLGLQFLLWYDEGEERNRGNFPPRFSGRQFPNYSSELNVNALELEDSALYLCASSLVGLSYEQYFGPGTRLTVT.

This sequence joins TRBV27 and TRBJ2-2; D may be TRBD1 (5 bases). V dropped 3 bases and J dropped 5 bases, with 10 bases sitting between them. This CDR3 region has 14 residues. Per the germline V gene, CDR1 is MNHEY and CDR2 is SMNVEV (reference sequence). DNA of the CDR3: TGTGCCAGCAGTTTGGAAGGGGAAACCGGGGAGCTGTTTTTT. Its protein product is CASSLEGETGELFF.

A single count supports this clone. The rearrangement joins TRBV6-6 to TRBJ2-3, with D tentatively TRBD2 (5 bases). V was pared by 5 bases and J by 0 bases, with 12 bases between. The CDR3 totals 15 residues. Per the germline V gene, CDR1 is MNHNY and CDR2 is SVGAGI (reference sequence). The CDR3 loop reads CASSTLASSTDTQYF. In DNA form, the CDR3 reads TGTGCCAGCAGTACCTTAGCGTCCAGCACAGATACGCAGTATTTT.

This chain joins TRBV7-9 and TRBJ2-2; TRBD2 might be the D (6 bases). This CDR3 spans 14 amino acids. Per the germline V gene, CDR1 is SEHNR and CDR2 is FQNEAQ (reference sequence). Trimming removed 7 bases from V and 3 bases from J, with 12 bases in between. In DNA form, the CDR3 reads TGTGCCAGCAACGAAGGAGGGTACACCGGGGAGCTGTTTTTT. Amino acid sequence: CASNEGGYTGELFF.

V and J are TRBV19 and TRBJ2-7; no firm D call. Germline assignment: CDR1 LNHDA and CDR2 SQIVND (reference sequence). V lost 0 bases and J 6 bases, leaving 12 bases between the germline ends. This CDR3 region has 14 residues. This CDR3 reads CASSIDSYRSEQYF. CDR3 coding DNA: TGTGCCAGTAGTATAGATAGCTATCGTTCCGAGCAGTACTTC.

This sequence joins TRBV6-5 and TRBJ2-1; TRBD1 matches at 7 bases. The CDR3 is 15 amino acids. Trimming took 7 bases from V and 0 from J; bases not matched to a gene: 6. Germline V lookup: CDR1 MNHEY, CDR2 SVGAGI. This CDR3 is CASTRQGLSYNEQFF. The CDR3 bases are TGTGCCAGCACGAGACAGGGTCTCTCCTACAATGAGCAGTTCTTC.

In this sample, this clone turned up once. The chain employs TRBV11-2 and TRBJ2-1; D could derive from TRBD1 or TRBD2 (5 bases each). The germline V gene encodes CDR1 SGHAT and CDR2 FQNNGV. Trimming stripped 6 bases from V and 7 bases from J, with 16 bases between. The CDR3 extends over 14 amino acids. CDR3 bases: TGTGCCAGCAGGGATCATCAGGGAGCTAATGAGCAGTTCTTC. Amino acids: CASRDHQGANEQFF.

This chain connects TRBV5-8 to TRBJ2-2, with TRBD2 identical over 14 bases. Losses at the gene ends were 4 bases for V and 6 bases for J; bases not matched to a gene: 5. CDR1 and CDR2 (germline): SGHTS, YDEGEE. The CDR3 has 16 amino acids. The CDR3 region has the DNA TGTGCCAGCAGCGTCGGGACTAGCGGGAGAGCCGGGGAGCTGTTTTTT. It codes for CASSVGTSGRAGELFF. The full variable domain, rest sourced from reference TRBV5-8 and TRBJ2-2, is EAGVTQSPTHLIKTRGQQATLRCSPISGHTSVYWYQQALGLGLQFLLWYDEGEERNRGNFPPRFSGRQFPNYSSELNVNALELEDSALYLCASSVGTSGRAGELFFGEGSRLTVL.

The sample holds one count of this clone. The chain uses TRBV19 and TRBJ1-1; possibly TRBD1 for D (6 bases). Between the trimmed V and J ends, which lost 6 bases and 4 bases, there was a span of 12 bases. The CDR3 length is 13 residues. CDR1 is LNHDA and CDR2 is SQIVND in the germline V gene (reference sequence). CDR3 in DNA: TGTGCCAGTAGCCTCACAGGGAGCACTGAAGCTTTCTTT. This codes for CASSLTGSTEAFF.

This clone was found once. V usage is TRBV19 and J usage is TRBJ1-2, with D possibly being TRBD1 (6 bases). Trimming removed 6 bases from V and 5 bases from J, with 19 bases in between. The CDR3 is 15 residues long. Per the germline V gene, CDR1 is LNHDA and CDR2 is SQIVND (reference sequence). In DNA form, the CDR3 reads TGTGCCAGTAGACCCAAAGACAGGCCCCTTTATGGCTACACCTTC. This translates into CASRPKDRPLYGYTF.

V gene TRBV7-8 combines with J gene TRBJ1-1; D gene uncertain. Germline lookup yields CDR1 SGHVS and CDR2 FQNEAQ. Trimming pared 1 base from V and 4 bases from J, leaving 7 bases between. CDR3 size: 13 residues. The CDR3 region is CASSLVQLTEAFF. The CDR3 region has the DNA TGTGCCAGCAGCTTAGTCCAGCTCACTGAAGCTTTCTTT.

This clone was recorded only once. The chain carries TRBV11-2 and TRBJ2-3, with TRBD2 matching over 16 bases. Trimming cost V 0 bases and J 0 bases; bases outside gene matches: 3. Germline V gene data show CDR1 as SGHAT and CDR2 as FQNNGV. This CDR3 has 19 residues. CDR3 sequence: CASSLDGTSGRASTDTQYF. In DNA, the CDR3 is TGTGCCAGCAGCTTAGATGGGACTAGCGGGAGGGCTAGCACAGATACGCAGTATTTT.

CDR3 amino acids: CASSLLGTSDPYEQYF. The DNA for the CDR3 is TGTGCCAGCAGCCTCCTTGGGACTAGCGATCCCTACGAGCAGTACTTC. The chain is built from TRBV7-8 and TRBJ2-7, with 10 bases lining up with TRBD2. Trimming cost V 5 bases and J 2 bases; bases outside gene matches: 9. The CDR3 runs 16 residues. Germline lookup yields CDR1 SGHVS and CDR2 FQNEAQ.

The genes are TRBV27 and TRBJ2-3; possible D gene TRBD1, 6 bases. The germline V gene has CDR1 MNHEY and CDR2 SMNVEV (reference sequence). V lost 3 bases to trimming and J lost 2 bases, with 18 bases between them. This CDR3 contains 17 residues. CDR3 sequence (DNA): TGTGCCAGCAGTTTCCGGGCAGGGGACCTAGTCACAGATACGCAGTATTTT. This codes for CASSFRAGDLVTDTQYF.

The V call is TRBV28, the J call TRBJ1-2; 7 bases are shared with TRBD1. Trimming removed 4 bases from V and 4 bases from J; junction bases left unmatched: 9. Germline V gene sequence: CDR1 MDHEN, CDR2 SYDVKM. This CDR3 is 15 amino acids long. In DNA, the CDR3 is TGTGCCAGCAGTTCAGGAGGGACAGCCACCTATGGCTACACCTTC. Protein: CASSSGGTATYGYTF.

This clone has just one count. This chain uses TRBV5-4 with TRBJ1-4; maybe TRBD1 (5 bases). Germline CDR1 reads SGHNT; CDR2 reads YYREEE (reference sequence). This CDR3 region has 15 residues. With 3 bases removed from V and 4 bases from J, the gap between germline ends came to 13 bases. CDR3 region: CASSYSQGRNEKLFF. The CDR3 bases are TGTGCCAGCAGCTACTCCCAGGGACGTAATGAAAAACTGTTTTTT. Full variable domain (remainder filled in from reference TRBV5-4 and TRBJ1-4): ETGVTQSPTHLIKTRGQQVTLRCSSQSGHNTVSWYQQALGQGPQFIFQYYREEENGRGNFPPRFSGLQFPNYSSELNVNALELDDSALYLCASSYSQGRNEKLFFGSGTQLSVL.

The count of this clone is one. J is TRBJ1-1 and V is TRBV14, with TRBD1 matching 10 bases. With 3 bases clipped from V and 5 bases from J, the junction kept 9 bases outside the gene matches. CDR1 and CDR2 (germline): SGHDN, FVKESK. The CDR3 extends over 16 amino acids. The CDR3 here is CASSQLRDRGRTEAFF. The CDR3 DNA sequence: TGTGCCAGCAGCCAGCTCCGGGACAGGGGACGGACTGAAGCTTTCTTT.